A selection of T cell receptor beta chains follows, all from one sample in a study of T cells of healthy individuals. MiXCR, applied by TCRdb to the 5' RACE reads, yields one record per CDR3 protein. The sample has 60,000 to 80,000 distinct CDR3 sequences, around 15% seen once. These receptors were taken from a human donor in good health. The CDR3 runs from the conserved cysteine through the conserved F or W. A D gene is named only where the DNA matches it firmly. Size is omitted from some rows. Given values are once, few, many or a class for expanded clones.

>13|TRBJ2-5|many|-|TRBV30
TGTGCCTGGAGTGTAGGACAATCCCAGTTCCAGTACTTC
CAWSVGQSQFQYF
>13|TRBJ2-1|many|TRBD2|TRBV29-1
TGCAGCGTACTAGCGGCAGGGAAGGATGAGCAGTTCTTC
CSVLAAGKDEQFF
>12|TRBJ1-2|many|-|TRBV20-1
TGCAGTGCTAGTGGGGGGAACTATGGCTACACCTTC
CSASGGNYGYTF
>11|TRBJ1-1|-|-|TRBV6-6
TGTGCCAGCAGAGATCAGAGGGAAGCTTTCTTT
CASRDQREAFF
>16|TRBJ2-1|-|-|TRBV27
TGTGCCAGCAGTTTATTACCGGCCGGGGCCCTGAATGAGCAGTTCTTC
CASSLLPAGALNEQFF
>14|TRBJ1-1|many|-|TRBV25-1
TGTGCCAGCAGTGAATCGGCAGGGAGCACTGAAGCTTTCTTT
CASSESAGSTEAFF
>14|TRBJ2-5|many|TRBD1|TRBV27
TGTGCCAGCAGTTTCCGGACAGGTTTAGAGACCCAGTACTTC
CASSFRTGLETQYF
>13|TRBJ2-1|many|TRBD1|TRBV10-3
TGTGCCATCAGGGGGACAGGGGGTAGAGAGCAGTTCTTC
CAIRGTGGREQFF
>17|TRBJ2-1|few|-|TRBV27
TGTGCCAGCACCACACTGCCAGTGGCGGGATTTGGCAATGAGCAGTTCTTC
CASTTLPVAGFGNEQFF
>16|TRBJ2-1|many|-|TRBV12-3/TRBV12-4
TGTGCCAGCAGTTTAGGGGGCGGGAACTCCTACAATGAGCAGTTCTTC
CASSLGGGNSYNEQFF
>12|TRBJ2-7|few|-|TRBV20-1
TGCAGTGCTACTACTAGGCTCTACGTGCAGTACTTC
CSATTRLYVQYF
>16|TRBJ2-6|-|-|TRBV3-1
TGTGCCAGCAGCCAAGATTGGGGGTCTGGGGCCAACGTCCTGACTTTC
CASSQDWGSGANVLTF
>14|TRBJ2-7|many|TRBD1|TRBV3-1
TGTGCCAGCAGCCAATGGGACAGGGGGTACGAGCAGTACTTC
CASSQWDRGYEQYF
>14|TRBJ1-4|-|-|TRBV6-1
TGTGCCAGCAGTGGGACGGTTCCGGGGGAAAAACTGTTTTTT
CASSGTVPGEKLFF
>15|TRBJ1-1|-|-|TRBV7-9
TGTGCCAGCAGCCCGGGGGCGCCTATGAACACTGAAGCTTTCTTT
CASSPGAPMNTEAFF
>13|TRBJ2-5|-|-|TRBV5-5
TGTGCCAGCAGGCCCGGGATACAAGAGACCCAGTACTTC
CASRPGIQETQYF
>15|TRBJ2-7|many|TRBD1|TRBV6-6
TGTGCCAGCAGGGATCCGGGACAGGGGTTATACGAGCAGTACTTC
CASRDPGQGLYEQYF
>15|TRBJ2-7|many|-|TRBV9
TGTGCCAGCAGCGTAGGTCTGGGTGGGGATTACGAGCAGTACTTC
CASSVGLGGDYEQYF
>18|TRBJ2-5|-|TRBD2|TRBV7-2
TGTGCCAGCAGCAGGCGACTAGCGGGAGGGCTGGGGGAAGAGACCCAGTACTTC
CASSRRLAGGLGEETQYF
>15|TRBJ2-3|-|TRBD2|TRBV6-5
TGTGCCAGCAGTACTATAGCGGGAGGGACAGATACGCAGTATTTT
CASSTIAGGTDTQYF
>12|TRBJ2-7|many|-|TRBV12-2
TGTGCAAGTCGCTTAGAGAGACAGGGGCAGTACTTC
CASRLERQGQYF
>13|TRBJ1-1|many|-|TRBV29-1
TGCAGCGTTGCTTTTAGGGGAAACACTGAAGCTTTCTTT
CSVAFRGNTEAFF
>15|TRBJ2-1|-|TRBD2|TRBV2
TGTGCCCGCACGGCCGGGACTAGCGTATACAATGAGCAGTTCTTC
CARTAGTSVYNEQFF
>14|TRBJ2-3|many|TRBD2|TRBV4-3
TGCGCCAGCAGCCGAGCGGGGAGCACAGATACGCAGTATTTT
CASSRAGSTDTQYF
>17|TRBJ2-5|few|TRBD2|TRBV6-6
TGTGCCAGCAGTTACCCTCCGAGGACTAGGGAAAAGGAGACCCAGTACTTC
CASSYPPRTREKETQYF
>16|TRBJ2-4|many|-|TRBV12-5
TGTGCTAGTGGTTTGGTAACGGGGGCAGGGGCGCACATTCAGTACTTC
CASGLVTGAGAHIQYF
>16|TRBJ2-1|many|-|TRBV7-9
TGTGCCAGCAGCTTGGTTGTCAGTACCGCTTACAATGAGCAGTTCTTC
CASSLVVSTAYNEQFF
>14|TRBJ2-2|-|-|TRBV5-5
TGTGCCAGCAGCTTGTCGGGGCGGAACGGGGAGCTGTTTTTT
CASSLSGRNGELFF
>16|TRBJ1-2|few|TRBD1|TRBV7-9
TGTGCCAGCAGTTCTACGGACAGGGCGCCCGACTATGGCTACACCTTC
CASSSTDRAPDYGYTF
>14|TRBJ2-5|many|-|TRBV15
TGTGCCACCAGCTGGTTTAGGGGAGCAGAGACCCAGTACTTC
CATSWFRGAETQYF
>13|TRBJ2-7|-|TRBD1|TRBV28
TGTGCCAGCCGGACAGGGGGTAGGGACGAGCAGTACTTC
CASRTGGRDEQYF
>14|TRBJ2-2|-|TRBD1|TRBV20-1
TGCAGTGCCCGGAGGACAGGGCAGGCCGGGGAGCTGTTTTTT
CSARRTGQAGELFF
>14|TRBJ2-1|few|-|TRBV25-1
TGTGCCACCGGAACAGGGGAGGCCTACAATGAGCAGTTCTTC
CATGTGEAYNEQFF
>15|TRBJ2-2|-|-|TRBV2
TGTGCCAGCCGTAGAAATCCGGGATCCACCGGGGAGCTGTTTTTT
CASRRNPGSTGELFF
>13|TRBJ1-5|many|-|TRBV28
TGTGCCAGCAGGTACAGGGACCCCCGGCCCCAGCATTTT
CASRYRDPRPQHF
>14|TRBJ2-5|-|-|TRBV7-9
TGTGCCAGCAGCTTAGCGACAGACCTGGAGACCCAGTACTTC
CASSLATDLETQYF
>15|TRBJ2-7|many|TRBD1|TRBV7-9
TGTGCCAGCAGCGGCTCGCCGGGACAGGTTTACGAGCAGTACTTC
CASSGSPGQVYEQYF